This TCR beta chain was recorded in a study of control samples from healthy donors and cancer patients. Germline V gene lookup returns CDR1 GTSNPN and CDR2 SVGIG (reference sequence). This CDR3 is 12 amino acids long. Trimming cost V 1 base and J 6 bases, with 8 bases left between them. Using immunoSEQ multiplex PCR, the repertoire was profiled, and TCRdb retains in-frame clones only, with some absent. The table shows tens of thousands of clones, with 84% occurring only once. This clone was seen only once. The origin of this receptor is a man in his fifties in good health. V is TRBV30 and J is TRBJ2-3; unclear D gene. Input material: blood. The CDR3 loop reads CAWSAQRDTQYF. CDR3 nucleotides: TGTGCCTGGAGTGCTCAGAGGGATACGCAGTATTTT.